The TCR beta chain under discussion was sequenced for a study of CD8+ T cells in alopecia areata. This clone was observed a handful of times. Mouse gene names and germline throughout. Read data end 4 residues before the CDR3 end; the end is taken from the germline J gene. The sample holds other DNA sequences that translate to the same CDR3. RNA was isolated and reverse transcribed to cDNA, the sequencing template. Only in-frame clones appear in the TCRdb table, and some are missing; sequencing was by immunoSEQ multiplex PCR. This sample carries 290,000 or so clones, none of them present only once. Markers used for sorting pooled cutaneous lymph node cells were CD4, CD8alpha, NKG2D, NKG2ACE and others. This CDR3 region has 14 residues. V trimming: 0 bases; J trimming: 2 bases; junction bases outside the gene matches: 1. Germline CDR1 is GKSSPN and CDR2 is SITVG.

This chain connects TRBV31 to TRBJ2-1, with 7 bases lining up with TRBD2. The clonotype originates from a C3H/HeJ mouse with alopecia areata. The strain is characterized by the MHC haplotype H2-k. Sequencing was carried out using CD4+ T cells sorted from a lymph node. CDR3 protein: CAWSLGGDYAEQFF. The sequenced part of the CDR3 DNA is TGTGCCTGGAGTCTGGGGGGGGACTATGCT.